These T cell receptor beta chains were read from a single sample in a study of blood T cell repertoires in COVID-19. Sequencing was performed with immunoSEQ multiplex PCR; in TCRdb, only in-frame clones are kept and a portion is missing. The sample lists under 300,000 clones, roughly 86% occurring once. The sample taken for sequencing was PBMCs or T cells enriched from blood (not recorded which). The origin of the receptors is a woman in her 40s with acute COVID-19. Each CDR3 is given with its conserved first and last residue. Each record gives: D gene, V gene, clone size, J gene, CDR3 length, CDR3 protein, CDR3 DNA. The D gene is left open where the match is weak. Expanded clones are given a class, and other clones once, few, many or no size at all.

NA	TRBV2	NA	TRBJ2-7	13	CASGVRATYEQYF	TGTGCCAGCGGAGTCAGGGCCACCTACGAGCAGTACTTC
NA	TRBV20-1	NA	TRBJ2-7	14	CSASFSVSSYEQYF	TGCAGTGCTAGTTTTAGCGTAAGCTCCTACGAGCAGTACTTC
TRBD2	TRBV27	NA	TRBJ2-7	14	CASSSYSGTFEQYF	TGTGCCAGCAGTTCCTATAGCGGGACGTTCGAGCAGTACTTC
TRBD2	TRBV25-1	NA	TRBJ2-2	17	CASSDPSEGGPTGELFF	TGTGCCAGCAGTGATCCCAGCGAGGGAGGGCCTACCGGGGAGCTGTTTTTT
TRBD2	TRBV5-1	NA	TRBJ2-5	13	CASSLGLAETQYF	TGCGCCAGCAGCTTGGGACTAGCGGAGACCCAGTACTTC
TRBD2	TRBV4-1	few	TRBJ2-7	16	CASSQFSSGAAYEQYF	TGCGCCAGCAGCCAGTTCTCTAGCGGGGCGGCCTACGAGCAGTACTTC
TRBD1	TRBV4-2	NA	TRBJ2-6	21	CASSQVGTIGQGYSGANVLTF	TGTGCCAGCAGCCAAGTGGGTACGATCGGACAGGGATACTCTGGGGCCAACGTCCTGACTTTC
NA	TRBV6-5	NA	TRBJ1-1	15	CASNEDRTMNTEAFF	TGTGCCAGCAACGAGGACAGAACCATGAACACTGAAGCTTTCTTT
TRBD1	TRBV9	NA	TRBJ2-7	12	CASSYDRGEQYF	TGTGCCAGCAGCTACGACAGGGGCGAGCAGTACTTC
TRBD2	TRBV28	NA	TRBJ2-1	16	CASSLRRLAGYNEQFF	TGTGCCAGCAGTTTACGCAGACTAGCGGGGTACAATGAGCAGTTCTTC
TRBD1	TRBV7-6	NA	TRBJ2-1	16	CASSPHGTGPYNEQFF	TGTGCCAGCAGCCCCCATGGGACAGGTCCCTACAATGAGCAGTTCTTC
NA	TRBV5-5	NA	TRBJ2-7	15	CASRITGLYNYEQYF	TGTGCCAGCAGAATAACGGGACTCTACAATTACGAGCAGTACTTC
NA	TRBV20-1	NA	TRBJ2-7	11	CSATRGDEQYF	TGCAGTGCTACCAGGGGGGACGAGCAGTACTTC
NA	TRBV12-3/TRBV12-4	few	TRBJ1-6	11	CASSLYSPLHF	TGTGCCAGCAGTCTTTATTCACCCCTCCACTTT
TRBD1	TRBV6-5	NA	TRBJ1-3	15	CASSLNRGLGNTIYF	TGTGCCAGCAGTCTAAACAGGGGGCTTGGAAACACCATATATTTT
NA	TRBV9	NA	TRBJ1-4	12	CASSAANEKLFF	TGTGCCAGCAGCGCCGCTAATGAAAAACTGTTTTTT
TRBD2	TRBV24-1	NA	TRBJ2-3	15	CATSDLGGLVDTQYF	TGTGCCACCAGTGATTTGGGGGGACTAGTGGATACGCAGTATTTT
TRBD1	TRBV19	NA	TRBJ2-3	15	CASATGTGDVDTQYF	TGTGCCAGTGCTACCGGGACAGGGGATGTAGATACGCAGTATTTT
TRBD1	TRBV2	NA	TRBJ1-4	14	CASLREGADEKLFF	TGTGCCAGTCTGCGTGAGGGGGCTGATGAAAAACTGTTTTTT
TRBD1	TRBV6-5	NA	TRBJ2-3	13	CASSTGQGDTQYF	TGTGCCAGCAGTACGGGACAGGGAGATACGCAGTATTTT
TRBD2	TRBV7-9	NA	TRBJ2-7	15	CASSLAGLVSYEQYF	TGTGCCAGCAGCTTAGCGGGACTAGTTTCCTACGAGCAGTACTTC
NA	TRBV9	NA	TRBJ2-7	12	CASSGLSNEQYF	TGTGCCAGCAGCGGCCTTAGCAACGAGCAGTACTTC
TRBD2	TRBV3-1/TRBV3-2	few	TRBJ2-3	18	CASSPVIAGGRHTDTQYF	TGTGCCAGCAGCCCCGTCATAGCGGGAGGCCGGCACACAGATACGCAGTATTTT
TRBD2	TRBV3-1/TRBV3-2	NA	TRBJ2-5	14	CASSLAGGVETQYF	TGTGCCAGCAGCCTAGCGGGAGGCGTAGAGACCCAGTACTTC
NA	TRBV14	NA	TRBJ2-5	13	CASSWTAQETQYF	TGTGCCAGCAGTTGGACAGCTCAAGAGACCCAGTACTTC
NA	TRBV24-1	NA	TRBJ1-2	14	CATSDSGDLYGYTF	TGTGCCACCAGTGATTCGGGAGATCTCTATGGCTACACCTTC
NA	TRBV21-1	NA	TRBJ2-2	18	CASSNWGGLAGVDGELFF	TGTGCCAGCAGCAACTGGGGCGGACTAGCGGGAGTTGACGGGGAGCTGTTTTTT